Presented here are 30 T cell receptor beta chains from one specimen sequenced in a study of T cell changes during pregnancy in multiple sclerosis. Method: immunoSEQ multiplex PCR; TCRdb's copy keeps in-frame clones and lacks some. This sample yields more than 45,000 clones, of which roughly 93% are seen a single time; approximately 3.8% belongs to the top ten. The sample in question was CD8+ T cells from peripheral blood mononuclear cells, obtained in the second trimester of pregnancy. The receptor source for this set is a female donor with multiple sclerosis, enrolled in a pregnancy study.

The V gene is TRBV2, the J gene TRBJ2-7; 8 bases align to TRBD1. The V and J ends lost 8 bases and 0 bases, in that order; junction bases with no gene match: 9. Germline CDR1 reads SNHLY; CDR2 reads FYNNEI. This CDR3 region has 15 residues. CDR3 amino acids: CASGAGTGSSYEQYF. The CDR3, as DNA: TGTGCCAGCGGGGCCGGGACAGGAAGCTCCTACGAGCAGTACTTC. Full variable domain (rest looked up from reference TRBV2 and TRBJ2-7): EPEVTQTPSHQVTQMGQEVILRCVPISNHLYFYWYRQILGQKVEFLVSFYNNEISEKSEIFDDQFSVERPDGSNFTLKIRSTKLEDSAMYFCASGAGTGSSYEQYFGPGTRLTVT.

The CDR3 DNA reads as TGTGCCAGCGTGGGACAGAAAGCTTTCTTT. This translates into CASVGQKAFF. The chain joins TRBV10-3 to TRBJ1-1, with 7 bases that match TRBD1. Looked up from germline, CDR1 is ENHRY and CDR2 is SYGVKD. The CDR3 loop spans 10 amino acids. J lost 9 bases, V lost 10 bases, and 5 bases had no gene match.

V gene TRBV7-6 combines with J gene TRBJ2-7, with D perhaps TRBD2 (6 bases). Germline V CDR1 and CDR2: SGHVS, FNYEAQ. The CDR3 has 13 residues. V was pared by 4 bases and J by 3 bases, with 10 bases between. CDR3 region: CASSSLGGYEQYF. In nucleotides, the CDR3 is TGTGCCAGCAGCTCCCTGGGGGGCTACGAGCAGTACTTC.

CDR3 bases: TGTGCCAGCCGGACAGGAGTACTAGCGAACACCGGGGAGCTGTTTTTT. Its protein is CASRTGVLANTGELFF. The gene calls are TRBV27 and TRBJ2-2; 7 nucleotides agree with TRBD1. Germline values: CDR1 MNHEY, CDR2 SMNVEV (reference sequence). This CDR3 is 16 amino acids long. Unmatched junction bases numbered 9, after V lost 8 bases and J lost 0 bases.

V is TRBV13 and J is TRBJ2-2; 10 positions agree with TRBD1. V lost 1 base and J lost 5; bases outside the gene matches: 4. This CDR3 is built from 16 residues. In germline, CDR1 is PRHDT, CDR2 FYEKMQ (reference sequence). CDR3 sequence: CASSLVTGGATGELFF. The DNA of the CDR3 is TGTGCCAGCAGCTTAGTGACAGGGGGCGCGACCGGGGAGCTGTTTTTT. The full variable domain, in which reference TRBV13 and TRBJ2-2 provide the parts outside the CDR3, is AAGVIQSPRHLIKEKRETATLKCYPIPRHDTVYWYQQGPGQDPQFLISFYEKMQSDKGSIPDRFSAQQFSDYHSELNMSSLELGDSALYFCASSLVTGGATGELFFGEGSRLTVL.

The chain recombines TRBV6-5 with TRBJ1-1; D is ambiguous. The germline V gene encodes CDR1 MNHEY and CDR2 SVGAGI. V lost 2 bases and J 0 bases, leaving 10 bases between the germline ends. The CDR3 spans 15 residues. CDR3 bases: TGTGCCAGCAGTTACCTGGCGGAGATGAACACTGAAGCTTTCTTT. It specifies CASSYLAEMNTEAFF.

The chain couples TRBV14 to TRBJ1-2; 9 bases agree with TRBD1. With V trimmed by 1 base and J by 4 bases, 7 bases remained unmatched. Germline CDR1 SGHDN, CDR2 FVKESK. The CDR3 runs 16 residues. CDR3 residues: CASSQAGQGYGYGYTF. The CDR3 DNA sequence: TGTGCCAGCAGCCAAGCTGGACAGGGGTACGGCTATGGCTACACCTTC.

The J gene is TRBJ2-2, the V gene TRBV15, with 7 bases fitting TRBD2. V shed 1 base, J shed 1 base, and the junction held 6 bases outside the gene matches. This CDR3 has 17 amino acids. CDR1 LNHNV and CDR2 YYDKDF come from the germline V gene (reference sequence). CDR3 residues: CATSRGHERGNTGELFF. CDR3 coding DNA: TGTGCCACCAGCAGAGGTCATGAGCGGGGGAACACCGGGGAGCTGTTTTTT.

The CDR3 is CASSGQVYTGELFF. In DNA, the CDR3 is TGCGCCAGCTCAGGACAGGTTTACACCGGGGAGCTGTTTTTT. This sequence joins TRBV5-1 and TRBJ2-2, with 7 bases lining up with TRBD1. V dropped 7 bases and J dropped 3; count of bases not matched to a gene: 6. CDR3 length: 14 residues. The V gene's germline CDR1 is SGHRS and CDR2 YFSETQ.

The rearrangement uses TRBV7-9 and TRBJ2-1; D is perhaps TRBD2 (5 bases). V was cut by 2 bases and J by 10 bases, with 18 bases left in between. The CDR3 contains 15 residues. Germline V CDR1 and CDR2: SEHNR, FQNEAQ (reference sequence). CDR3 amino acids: CASSLLSGTQEEQFF. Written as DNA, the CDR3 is TGTGCCAGCAGCTTATTGAGCGGCACGCAGGAGGAGCAGTTCTTC.

CDR3: CASSLDPTYGDEQFF. The CDR3 nucleotides read TGTGCCAGCAGCTTAGACCCTACATACGGGGATGAGCAGTTCTTC. The rearrangement uses TRBV11-2 and TRBJ2-1; TRBD2 might be the D (5 bases). Germline CDR1 and CDR2: SGHAT and FQNNGV. V lost 0 bases and J 8 bases, leaving 14 bases between the germline ends. The CDR3 loop spans 15 amino acids.

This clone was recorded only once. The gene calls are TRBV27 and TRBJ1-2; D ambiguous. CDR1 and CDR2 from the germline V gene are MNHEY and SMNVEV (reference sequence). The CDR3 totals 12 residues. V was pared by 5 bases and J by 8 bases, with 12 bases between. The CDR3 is CASSLPGRGYTF. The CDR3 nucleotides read TGTGCCAGCAGTCTCCCAGGTCGGGGCTACACCTTC.

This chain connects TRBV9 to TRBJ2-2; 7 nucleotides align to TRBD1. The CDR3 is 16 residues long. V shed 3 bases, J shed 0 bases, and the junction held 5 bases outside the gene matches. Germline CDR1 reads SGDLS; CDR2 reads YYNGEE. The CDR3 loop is CASSGRQGPNTGELFF. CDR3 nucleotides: TGTGCCAGCAGCGGAAGACAGGGACCGAACACCGGGGAGCTGTTTTTT.

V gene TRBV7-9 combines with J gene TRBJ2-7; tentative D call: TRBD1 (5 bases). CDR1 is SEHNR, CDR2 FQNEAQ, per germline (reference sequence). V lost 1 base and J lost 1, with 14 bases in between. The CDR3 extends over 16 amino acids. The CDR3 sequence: CASSLDRQGESYEQYF. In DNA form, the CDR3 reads TGTGCCAGCAGCTTAGATCGCCAGGGTGAATCCTACGAGCAGTACTTC.

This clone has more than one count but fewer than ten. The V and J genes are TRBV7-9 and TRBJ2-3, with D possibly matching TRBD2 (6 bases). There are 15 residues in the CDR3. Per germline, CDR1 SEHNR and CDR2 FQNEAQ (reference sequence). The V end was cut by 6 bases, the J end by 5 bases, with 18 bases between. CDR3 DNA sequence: TGTGCCAGCAGGTATACCTTCGGGGGTGAAGATACGCAGTATTTT. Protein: CASRYTFGGEDTQYF.

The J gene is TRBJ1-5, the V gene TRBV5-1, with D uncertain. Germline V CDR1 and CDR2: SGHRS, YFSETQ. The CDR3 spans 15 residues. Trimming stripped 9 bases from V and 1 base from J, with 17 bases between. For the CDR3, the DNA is TGCGCCACCTCCTTAACTGGGCAGAGCAATCAGCCCCAGCATTTT. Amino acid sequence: CATSLTGQSNQPQHF.

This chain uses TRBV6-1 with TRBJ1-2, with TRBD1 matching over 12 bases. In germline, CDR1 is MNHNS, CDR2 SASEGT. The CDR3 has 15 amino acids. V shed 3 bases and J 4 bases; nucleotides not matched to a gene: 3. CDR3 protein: CASSEGTGGVYGYTF. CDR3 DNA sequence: TGTGCCAGCAGTGAGGGGACAGGGGGCGTCTATGGCTACACCTTC.

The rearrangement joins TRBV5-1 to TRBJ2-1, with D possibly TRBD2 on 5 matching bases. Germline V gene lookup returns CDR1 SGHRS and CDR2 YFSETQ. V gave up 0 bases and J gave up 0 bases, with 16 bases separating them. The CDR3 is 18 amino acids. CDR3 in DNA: TGCGCCAGCAGCTTGGGGGGAATAATGGGGAGCTCCTACAATGAGCAGTTCTTC. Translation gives CASSLGGIMGSSYNEQFF.

In DNA, the CDR3 is TGTGCCATCAGTGACACCCCCCTCGGGGTTCAGACCCGAAGGGCTTTCTTT. Amino acid sequence: CAISDTPLGVQTRRAFF. This chain connects TRBV10-3 to TRBJ1-1; no definite D call. The CDR3 is 17 residues long. The germline V and J ends were trimmed by 3 bases and 11 bases, with 28 bases remaining between them. In germline, CDR1 is ENHRY, CDR2 SYGVKD.

CDR3 loop: CASSLQGREVSYGYTF. CDR3 nucleotide sequence: TGTGCCAGCAGCTTACAGGGCAGGGAGGTGAGTTATGGCTACACCTTC. The rearrangement uses TRBV7-9 and TRBJ1-2, with a possible D match to TRBD1 (5 bases). The CDR3 runs to 16 residues. Trimming stripped 2 bases from V and 5 bases from J, with 18 bases between. CDR1 SEHNR and CDR2 FQNEAQ come from the germline V gene (reference sequence).

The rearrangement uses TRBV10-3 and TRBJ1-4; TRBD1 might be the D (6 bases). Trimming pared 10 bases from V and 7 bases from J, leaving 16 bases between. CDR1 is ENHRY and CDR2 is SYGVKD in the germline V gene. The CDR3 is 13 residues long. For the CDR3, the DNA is TGTGCCAAGCGACAGGAACATAGTGAAAAACTGTTTTTT. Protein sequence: CAKRQEHSEKLFF.

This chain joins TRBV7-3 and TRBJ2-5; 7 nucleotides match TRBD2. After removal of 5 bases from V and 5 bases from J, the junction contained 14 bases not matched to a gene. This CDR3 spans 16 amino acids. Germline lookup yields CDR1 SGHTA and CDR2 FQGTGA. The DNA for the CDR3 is TGTGCCAGCAGCCCCCCCACGGACGCGGGAGCGGAGACCCAGTACTTC. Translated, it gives CASSPPTDAGAETQYF.

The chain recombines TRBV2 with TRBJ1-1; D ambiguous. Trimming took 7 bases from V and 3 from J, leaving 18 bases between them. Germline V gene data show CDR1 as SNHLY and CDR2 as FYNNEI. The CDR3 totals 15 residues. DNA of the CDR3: TGTGCCAGCATTGCATCGGTCGGTTCGGACACTGAAGCTTTCTTT. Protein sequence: CASIASVGSDTEAFF.

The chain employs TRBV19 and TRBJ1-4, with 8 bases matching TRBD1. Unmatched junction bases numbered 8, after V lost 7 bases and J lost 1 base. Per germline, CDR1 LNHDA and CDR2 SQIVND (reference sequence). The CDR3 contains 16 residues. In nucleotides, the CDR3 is TGTGCCAGTATCGGACAGGGCGAGGAAACTAATGAAAAACTGTTTTTT. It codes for CASIGQGEETNEKLFF. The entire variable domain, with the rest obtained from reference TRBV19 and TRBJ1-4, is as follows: DGGITQSPKYLFRKEGQNVTLSCEQNLNHDAMYWYRQDPGQGLRLIYYSQIVNDFQKGDIAEGYSVSREKKESFPLTVTSAQKNPTAFYLCASIGQGEETNEKLFFGSGTQLSVL.

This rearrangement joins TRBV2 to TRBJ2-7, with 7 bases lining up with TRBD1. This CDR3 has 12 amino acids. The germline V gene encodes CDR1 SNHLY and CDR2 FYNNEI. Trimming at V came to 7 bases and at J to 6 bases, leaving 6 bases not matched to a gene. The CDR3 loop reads CASTDRASEQYF. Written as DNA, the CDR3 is TGTGCCAGCACCGACAGGGCGAGCGAGCAGTACTTC.

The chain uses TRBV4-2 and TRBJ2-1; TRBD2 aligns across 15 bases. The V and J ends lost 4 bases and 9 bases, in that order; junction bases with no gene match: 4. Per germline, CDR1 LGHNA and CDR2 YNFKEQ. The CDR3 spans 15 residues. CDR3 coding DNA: TGTGCCAGCAGCCCTGGGACTAGCGGGAGGATTGAGCAGTTCTTC. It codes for CASSPGTSGRIEQFF.

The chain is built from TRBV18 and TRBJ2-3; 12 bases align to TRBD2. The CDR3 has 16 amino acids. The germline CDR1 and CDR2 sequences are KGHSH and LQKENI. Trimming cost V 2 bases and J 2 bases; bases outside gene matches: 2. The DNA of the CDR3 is TGTGCCAGCTCACCAGGGACTAGCGGGTACACAGATACGCAGTATTTT. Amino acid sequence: CASSPGTSGYTDTQYF.

The CDR3 protein is CASRGGAGGYF. The CDR3, as DNA: TGTGCCAGCAGGGGGGGGGCAGGGGGCTACTTC. This chain uses TRBV2 with TRBJ2-7; possibly TRBD1 for D (8 bases). Per the germline V gene, CDR1 is SNHLY and CDR2 is FYNNEI. The CDR3 runs 11 residues. V was shortened by 6 bases and J by 13 bases, with 16 bases between the two germline ends.

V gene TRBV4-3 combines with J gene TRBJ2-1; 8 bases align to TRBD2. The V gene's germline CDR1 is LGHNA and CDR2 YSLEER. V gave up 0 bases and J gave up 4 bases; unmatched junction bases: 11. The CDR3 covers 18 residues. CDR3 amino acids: CASSQDRVGGGLYNEQFF. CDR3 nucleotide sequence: TGCGCCAGCAGCCAAGATCGGGTCGGGGGGGGATTGTACAATGAGCAGTTCTTC.

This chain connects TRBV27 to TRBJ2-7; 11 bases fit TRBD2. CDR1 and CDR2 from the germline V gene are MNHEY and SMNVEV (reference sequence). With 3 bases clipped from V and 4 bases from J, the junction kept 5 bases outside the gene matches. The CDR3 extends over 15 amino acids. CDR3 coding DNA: TGTGCCAGCAGTTTCTCTAGCGGGAGGTCTTACGAGCAGTACTTC. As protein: CASSFSSGRSYEQYF.